The clone carrying this T cell receptor beta chain was observed a few times. Its matching antigen is unknown. One entry per CDR3 protein, called by TCRdb with MiXCR from the PCR reads. The sample lists 65,000 or so distinct CDR3 sequences; approximately 17% were seen once. CDR3 size: 15 residues. The V gene end was trimmed by 4 bases and the J gene end by 5 bases; junction bases not matched to a gene: 11. CDR1 is SGHAT and CDR2 is FQNNGV in the germline V gene. The data belong to a study of molecular identifiers for immune sequencing clone quantification. Overall study findings and caveats: The share of molecules held by clones above 20 RNA copies was over 98% in effector cells and under 1% in naive cells.

This rearrangement joins TRBV11-2 to TRBJ2-7; TRBD2 agrees at 7 bases. The sample taken for sequencing was naive CD8+ T cells from blood, with Jurkat cell RNA spiked in. The subset denotes: FACS-sorted CD8+CD4-CCR7+CD45RA+ naive T cells. This clonotype was obtained from a human donor in good health. Some libraries in this study had Jurkat cell RNA spiked in. CDR3: CASSSRASGVDEQYF. CDR3 DNA: TGTGCCAGCAGCTCGCGGGCTAGCGGCGTGGACGAGCAGTACTTC.